Detailed here is one T cell receptor (beta chain). This record comes from a study of cytomegalovirus exposure and HLA in healthy donors. CDR1 is MGHRA, CDR2 YSYEKL, per germline. The CDR3 covers 15 residues. With V trimmed by 2 bases and J by 4 bases, 7 bases remained unmatched. The PCR made use of 60 Vbeta and 13 Jbeta primers. Generated by immunoSEQ multiplex PCR, the TCRdb table keeps only in-frame clones and is missing some. The sample lists more than 85,000 clones; roughly four fifths were seen once. The receptor was derived from a man in his forties in good health and CMV-seronegative. Sample: PBMCs. This chain joins TRBV4-1 and TRBJ2-7, with 8 bases matching TRBD2. CDR3: CASSQPPSGRYEQYF. DNA for the CDR3: TGCGCCAGCAGCCAACCGCCTAGCGGGCGTTACGAGCAGTACTTC.